A single sample gave rise to the 27 T cell receptor beta chains below, sequenced in a study of blood T cell repertoires in COVID-19. The repertoire was sequenced with immunoSEQ multiplex PCR; TCRdb's copy has only in-frame clones and lacks some. The sample includes some 200,000 clones, approximately 78% of them seen just once. The sequenced material came from PBMCs or T cells enriched from blood (not recorded which). The receptors here all came from a woman aged 50 to 60 who had recovered from COVID-19.

The chain employs TRBV24-1 and TRBJ2-1; D remains unclear. Between the trimmed V and J ends, which lost 0 bases and 4 bases, there was a span of 9 bases. Germline V gene lookup returns CDR1 KGHDR and CDR2 SFDVKD. This CDR3 is 15 amino acids long. CDR3 DNA: TGTGCCACCAGTGATTTGAACGGAGCGTACAATGAGCAGTTCTTC. Residues: CATSDLNGAYNEQFF.

CDR3 amino acids: CASSPRSPNTEAFF. The CDR3 bases are TGTGCCAGCAGCCCGAGGTCGCCGAACACTGAAGCTTTCTTT. The chain recombines TRBV5-6 with TRBJ1-1; D unresolved. Germline values: CDR1 SGHDT, CDR2 YYEEEE. The CDR3 is 14 residues long. V dropped 4 bases and J dropped 1 base, with 11 bases sitting between them.

The V and J genes are TRBV3-1 (or the pseudogene TRBV3-2) and TRBJ2-1, with D possibly matching TRBD2 (6 bases). The CDR3 covers 14 residues. Germline V CDR1 and CDR2: LGHDT, YNNKEL (reference sequence). V was trimmed by 1 base and J by 8 bases, leaving 12 bases between them. The CDR3 is CASSQGLGVDEQFF. The CDR3 DNA follows: TGTGCCAGCAGCCAAGGACTAGGGGTAGATGAGCAGTTCTTC.

The CDR3 sequence is CASSLRLTGYTEAFF. CDR3 DNA sequence: TGTGCCAGCAGCTTGCGCCTAACAGGGTACACTGAAGCTTTCTTT. The V call is TRBV5-5, the J call TRBJ1-1, with D maybe TRBD1 (6 bases). The germline gives CDR1 SGHKS, CDR2 YYEKEE (reference sequence). This CDR3 has 15 amino acids. Trimming shortened V by 1 base and J by 3 bases, and 13 bases separated the two germline ends.

The V and J genes are TRBV19 and TRBJ2-1, with D tentatively TRBD2 (6 bases). The germline V and J ends were trimmed by 1 base and 6 bases, with 19 bases remaining between them. The CDR3 has 17 amino acids. Germline V gives CDR1 LNHDA, CDR2 SQIVND (reference sequence). The DNA for the CDR3 is TGTGCCAGTAGTATAGTCCCCCCCCCTTTGGAGGGCAATGAGCAGTTCTTC. It translates to CASSIVPPPLEGNEQFF.

The chain joins TRBV28 to TRBJ2-3, with TRBD1 identical over 10 bases. V trimming: 2 bases; J trimming: 0 bases; junction bases outside the gene matches: 5. There are 17 residues in the CDR3. Germline CDR1 is MDHEN and CDR2 is SYDVKM. CDR3: CASSLGWTGGSTDTQYF. In nucleotides, the CDR3 is TGTGCCAGCAGTTTAGGATGGACAGGGGGGAGCACAGATACGCAGTATTTT. The whole variable domain, filled in from reference TRBV28 and TRBJ2-3, reads DVKVTQSSRYLVKRTGEKVFLECVQDMDHENMFWYRQDPGLGLRLIYFSYDVKMKEKGDIPEGYSVSREKKERFSLILESASTNQTSMYLCASSLGWTGGSTDTQYFGPGTRLTVL.

V and J are TRBV20-1 and TRBJ2-1; D uncertain. Germline CDR1 DFQATT, CDR2 SNEGSKA (reference sequence). The ends were cut back, 3 bases at V and 0 bases at J, with 9 bases in the middle. This CDR3 spans 14 amino acids. CDR3 loop: CSASWRSSYNEQFF. The CDR3 region has the DNA TGCAGTGCTAGTTGGCGGAGCTCCTACAATGAGCAGTTCTTC.

This clone was counted ten times or more. The chain employs TRBV5-1 and TRBJ2-3; 9 bases match TRBD2. There are 15 residues in the CDR3. V gave up 2 bases and J gave up 2 bases; unmatched junction bases: 3. Looked up from germline, CDR1 is SGHRS and CDR2 is YFSETQ. The DNA for the CDR3 is TGCGCCAGCAGCTTAGGGACTAGCTTCACAGATACGCAGTATTTT. Its translation: CASSLGTSFTDTQYF.

CDR3 in amino acids: CAWSWNLRDQPQHF. In nucleotides, the CDR3 is TGTGCCTGGAGTTGGAATTTACGGGATCAGCCCCAGCATTTT. The chain uses TRBV30 and TRBJ1-5; D call uncertain. Germline loops: CDR1 GTSNPN, CDR2 SVGIG (reference sequence). The germline V and J ends were trimmed by 2 bases and 5 bases, with 13 bases remaining between them. CDR3 length: 14 amino acids. Full variable domain (remainder filled in from reference TRBV30 and TRBJ1-5): SQTIHQWPATLVQPVGSPLSLECTVEGTSNPNLYWYRQAAGRGLQLLFYSVGIGQISSEVPQNLSASRPQDRQFILSSKKLLLSDSGFYLCAWSWNLRDQPQHFGDGTRLSIL.

The sample holds a few counts of this clone. CDR3 in amino acids: CASSALGTGNNQPQHF. The CDR3 coding sequence is TGTGCCAGCAGTGCCTTAGGGACAGGGAACAATCAGCCCCAGCATTTT. This chain links TRBV2 with TRBJ1-5; 9 bases agree with TRBD1. The CDR3 length is 16 residues. From germline, CDR1 is SNHLY and CDR2 FYNNEI. J was trimmed by 3 bases and V by 4 bases; bases with no gene match: 7. The full variable domain, with the rest looked up from reference TRBV2 and TRBJ1-5, is EPEVTQTPSHQVTQMGQEVILRCVPISNHLYFYWYRQILGQKVEFLVSFYNNEISEKSEIFDDQFSVERPDGSNFTLKIRSTKLEDSAMYFCASSALGTGNNQPQHFGDGTRLSIL.

The chain has TRBV28 and TRBJ1-5, with 11 nucleotides matching TRBD1. The CDR3 extends over 12 amino acids. Germline CDR1 MDHEN, CDR2 SYDVKM. The trim removed 8 bases at V and 6 bases at J, leaving 0 bases unmatched. The CDR3 coding sequence is TGTGCCAGCGGACAGGGGGCTCAGCCCCAGCATTTT. Its translation is CASGQGAQPQHF.

The V gene is TRBV7-9, the J gene TRBJ2-1, with D perhaps TRBD1 (5 bases). Between the trimmed V and J ends, which lost 5 bases and 4 bases, there was a span of 15 bases. The germline CDR1 and CDR2 sequences are SEHNR and FQNEAQ (reference sequence). The CDR3 is 15 residues long. CDR3: CASSPHSAGYNEQFF. In nucleotides, the CDR3 is TGTGCCAGCAGCCCTCATTCAGCAGGGTACAATGAGCAGTTCTTC.

The rearrangement links TRBV7-3 to TRBJ1-5, with D perhaps matching TRBD1 (6 bases). Trimming took 6 bases from V and 4 from J, leaving 22 bases between them. This CDR3 region has 17 residues. Germline loops: CDR1 SGHTA, CDR2 FQGTGA. CDR3 in amino acids: CASRGGETFGGNQPQHF. Written as DNA, the CDR3 is TGTGCCAGCAGAGGGGGGGAGACCTTCGGTGGGAATCAGCCCCAGCATTTT.

The chain recombines TRBV6-5 with TRBJ2-7; tentatively, D is TRBD1 (8 bases). The length of the CDR3 is 14 residues. V was shortened by 5 bases and J by 1 base, with 12 bases between the two germline ends. CDR1 and CDR2 (germline): MNHEY, SVGAGI. CDR3 bases: TGTGCCAGCAGTACACAGGGGGGGTCCTACGAGCAGTACTTC. It encodes CASSTQGGSYEQYF.

V usage is TRBV21-1 and J usage is TRBJ1-1; no check of the table's D call, TRBD1, against the DNA was made. TRBV21-1 is a pseudogene segment. This CDR3 has 15 residues. The CDR3 is CASSKAGQRNTEAFF. CDR3 coding DNA: TGTGCCAGCAGCAAAGCGGGACAGCGGAACACTGAAGCTTTCTTT.

CDR3: CASSPPPGTSGQYEQYF. In DNA, the CDR3 is TGTGCCAGCAGTCCCCCCCCCGGGACTAGCGGACAATACGAGCAGTACTTC. This chain links TRBV27 with TRBJ2-7; 11 bases line up with TRBD2. Germline values: CDR1 MNHEY, CDR2 SMNVEV (reference sequence). CDR3 length: 17 amino acids. Germline trimming cut 5 bases from V and 4 bases from J; bases unmatched to any gene: 13.

This chain uses TRBV5-1 with TRBJ2-3, with 9 bases lining up with TRBD2. V shed 0 bases and J 4 bases; nucleotides not matched to a gene: 9. This CDR3 is 17 amino acids long. Germline CDR1 reads SGHRS; CDR2 reads YFSETQ. As DNA, the CDR3 is TGCGCCAGCAGCTTGGCCGCCGGGACTAGCACAGCAGATACGCAGTATTTT. Translated, it gives CASSLAAGTSTADTQYF.

The rearrangement uses TRBV5-1 and TRBJ2-1, with 10 bases aligning to TRBD2. Germline CDR1 SGHRS, CDR2 YFSETQ. This CDR3 has 17 amino acids. V dropped 4 bases and J dropped 0; count of bases not matched to a gene: 7. The CDR3 region has the DNA TGCGCCAGCAGCCCAGGGGCTAGCGGGAGCTCCTACAATGAGCAGTTCTTC. Encoded protein: CASSPGASGSSYNEQFF.

The chain combines TRBV10-3 with TRBJ1-2, with TRBD1 matching over 7 bases. V lost 4 bases and J lost 2; bases outside the gene matches: 4. The CDR3 contains 14 residues. Germline V gene data show CDR1 as ENHRY and CDR2 as SYGVKD. CDR3 amino acids: CAISVGQANYGYTF. The CDR3 DNA follows: TGTGCCATCAGTGTCGGACAGGCCAACTATGGCTACACCTTC.

The chain recombines TRBV28 with TRBJ2-3, with D unresolved. This CDR3 contains 15 residues. In germline, CDR1 is MDHEN, CDR2 SYDVKM. V gave up 3 bases and J gave up 4 bases, with 14 bases separating them. DNA of the CDR3: TGTGCCAGCAGTTTTGACGGCCGTCTAGCAGATACGCAGTATTTT. Residues: CASSFDGRLADTQYF.

This clone was picked up a small number of times. The rearrangement uses TRBV6-2 or TRBV6-3 and TRBJ1-1, with a weak D call TRBD1 (6 bases). The CDR3 is 14 amino acids. The V and J ends lost 6 bases and 1 base respectively, with 12 bases between them. CDR1 is MNHEY and CDR2 is SVGEGT in the germline V gene. The CDR3 sequence: CASSPNRENTEAFF. CDR3 sequence (DNA): TGTGCCAGCAGCCCAAACAGGGAGAACACTGAAGCTTTCTTT.

About this clone itself: Other DNA sequences in this sample translate to the same CDR3. The CDR3 is CASSDRGLTEAFF. The CDR3 DNA follows: TGTGCCAGCAGTGACAGGGGGCTCACTGAAGCTTTCTTT. The chain recombines TRBV6-1 with TRBJ1-1, with TRBD1 identical over 8 bases. CDR1 is MNHNS, CDR2 SASEGT, per germline. V gave up 3 bases and J gave up 4 bases; unmatched junction bases: 1. The CDR3 has 13 residues.

V is TRBV3-1 (or the pseudogene TRBV3-2) and J is TRBJ1-2; 9 bases match TRBD1. CDR3 size: 16 residues. Germline loops: CDR1 LGHDT, CDR2 YNNKEL (reference sequence). The junction had 10 bases not matched to a gene; V was cut back by 3 bases and J by 5 bases. The CDR3 bases are TGTGCCAGCAGCCAGTCATCCGGGACAGGGAATTATGGCTACACCTTC. It specifies CASSQSSGTGNYGYTF.

V usage is TRBV11-2 and J usage is TRBJ1-6; 9 bases line up with TRBD1. From germline, CDR1 is SGHAT and CDR2 FQNNGV. The V segment lost 5 bases and the J segment 7 bases; nucleotides outside the gene matches: 9. The CDR3 consists of 16 residues. The CDR3 reads CASSPRADRGNSPLHF. The DNA for the CDR3 is TGTGCCAGCAGCCCCCGGGCCGACAGGGGGAATTCACCCCTCCACTTT.

The rearrangement joins TRBV28 to TRBJ1-6, with 10 bases that match TRBD1. Germline CDR1 and CDR2: MDHEN and SYDVKM. V was clipped by 5 bases and J by 10 bases; unmatched bases: 11. The CDR3 runs to 16 residues. The CDR3 DNA reads TGTGCCAGCAGTCAAGCCGGGACAGGGGTTAACTCACCCCTCCACTTT. Translation gives CASSQAGTGVNSPLHF.

The chain joins TRBV28 to TRBJ2-1, with a weak D call TRBD2 (6 bases). CDR1 MDHEN and CDR2 SYDVKM come from the germline V gene. The CDR3 length is 12 residues. With 4 bases removed from V and 6 bases from J, the gap between germline ends came to 7 bases. Here the CDR3 reads CASSYSGNEQFF. The CDR3 DNA reads TGTGCCAGCAGTTATAGCGGCAATGAGCAGTTCTTC.

In regard to this clone: One junction end disagrees with the germline gene, perhaps due to a read error. The V call is TRBV11-3, the J call TRBJ2-7; the D gene is possibly TRBD2 (5 bases). Germline V gives CDR1 SGHNT, CDR2 YENEEA. This CDR3 has 11 residues. The CDR3 DNA reads as TGTGCCAGCAGCTCGGGATTCGAGCTCCACTTC. Its translation: CASSSGFELHF.